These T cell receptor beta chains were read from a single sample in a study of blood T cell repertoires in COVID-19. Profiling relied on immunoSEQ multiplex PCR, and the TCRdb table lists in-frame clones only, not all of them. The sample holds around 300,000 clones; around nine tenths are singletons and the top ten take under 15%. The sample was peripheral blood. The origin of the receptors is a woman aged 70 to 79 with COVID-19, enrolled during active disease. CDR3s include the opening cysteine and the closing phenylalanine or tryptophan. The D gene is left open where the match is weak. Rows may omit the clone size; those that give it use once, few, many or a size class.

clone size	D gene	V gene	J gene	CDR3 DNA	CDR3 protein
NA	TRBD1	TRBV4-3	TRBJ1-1	TGCGCCAGCAGCCAAGGACAGGGATTCACTGAAGCTTTCTTT	CASSQGQGFTEAFF
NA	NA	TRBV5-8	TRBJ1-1	TGTGCCAGCAGGCAATTCAGGGCAGAGTTTGAAGCTTTCTTT	CASRQFRAEFEAFF
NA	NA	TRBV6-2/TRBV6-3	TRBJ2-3	TGTGCCAGCAGTTACGCGGGCCTGGAGCGAACGCAGTATTTT	CASSYAGLERTQYF
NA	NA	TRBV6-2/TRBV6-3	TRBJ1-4	TGTGCCAGCAGCCAGACAGGACGACTGTTTTTT	CASSQTGRLFF
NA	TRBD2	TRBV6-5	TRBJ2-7	TGTGCCAGCAGTCGGGACGGGGGGGACGAGCAGTACTTC	CASSRDGGDEQYF
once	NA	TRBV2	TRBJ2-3	TGTGCCAGCAGACCGCAGGGGAAAGATACGCAGTATTTT	CASRPQGKDTQYF
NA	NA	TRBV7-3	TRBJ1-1	TGTGCCAGCAGGAGGACACCGAACACTGAAGCTTTCTTT	CASRRTPNTEAFF
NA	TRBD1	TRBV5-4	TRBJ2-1	TGTGCCAGCAGCTTTCGGACAGGTGGAAATGAGCAGTTCTTC	CASSFRTGGNEQFF
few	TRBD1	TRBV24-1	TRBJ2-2	TGTGCCACCAGTGAGCGTGACAGGGACACCGGGGAGCTGTTTTTT	CATSERDRDTGELFF
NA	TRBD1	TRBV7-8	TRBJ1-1	TGTGCCATCGGACAGGGGGTTGCTGAAGCTTTCTTT	CAIGQGVAEAFF
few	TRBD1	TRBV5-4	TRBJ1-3	TGTGCCAGCAGCTGGGGACAGGGGGAAAACACCATATATTTT	CASSWGQGENTIYF
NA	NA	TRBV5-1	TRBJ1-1	TGCGCCAGCAGCTTGGGGCTAGCCTTGGAATACGGCACTGAAGCTTTCTTT	CASSLGLALEYGTEAFF
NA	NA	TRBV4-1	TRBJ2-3	TGCGCCAGCAGCCAAGCAGTCAGGGGCACAGATACGCAGTATTTT	CASSQAVRGTDTQYF
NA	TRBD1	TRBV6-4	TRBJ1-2	TGTGCCAGCAGTGACTCGGACAGGATGGGAGGCTACACCTTC	CASSDSDRMGGYTF
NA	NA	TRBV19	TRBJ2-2	TGTGCCAGTACTCCACCGGGGACCGGGGAGCTGTTTTTT	CASTPPGTGELFF
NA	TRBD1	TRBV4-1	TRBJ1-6	TGCGCCAGCAGCCAAGCGGGACAGGGGAATTCACCCCTCCACTTT	CASSQAGQGNSPLHF
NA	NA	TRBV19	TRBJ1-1	TGTGCCAGTAGTACCTACAGGGACACTGAAGCTTTCTTT	CASSTYRDTEAFF
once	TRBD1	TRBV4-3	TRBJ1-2	TGCGCCAGCAGCCAAGATACTCGGACAGGGGGCTATGGCTACACCTTC	CASSQDTRTGGYGYTF